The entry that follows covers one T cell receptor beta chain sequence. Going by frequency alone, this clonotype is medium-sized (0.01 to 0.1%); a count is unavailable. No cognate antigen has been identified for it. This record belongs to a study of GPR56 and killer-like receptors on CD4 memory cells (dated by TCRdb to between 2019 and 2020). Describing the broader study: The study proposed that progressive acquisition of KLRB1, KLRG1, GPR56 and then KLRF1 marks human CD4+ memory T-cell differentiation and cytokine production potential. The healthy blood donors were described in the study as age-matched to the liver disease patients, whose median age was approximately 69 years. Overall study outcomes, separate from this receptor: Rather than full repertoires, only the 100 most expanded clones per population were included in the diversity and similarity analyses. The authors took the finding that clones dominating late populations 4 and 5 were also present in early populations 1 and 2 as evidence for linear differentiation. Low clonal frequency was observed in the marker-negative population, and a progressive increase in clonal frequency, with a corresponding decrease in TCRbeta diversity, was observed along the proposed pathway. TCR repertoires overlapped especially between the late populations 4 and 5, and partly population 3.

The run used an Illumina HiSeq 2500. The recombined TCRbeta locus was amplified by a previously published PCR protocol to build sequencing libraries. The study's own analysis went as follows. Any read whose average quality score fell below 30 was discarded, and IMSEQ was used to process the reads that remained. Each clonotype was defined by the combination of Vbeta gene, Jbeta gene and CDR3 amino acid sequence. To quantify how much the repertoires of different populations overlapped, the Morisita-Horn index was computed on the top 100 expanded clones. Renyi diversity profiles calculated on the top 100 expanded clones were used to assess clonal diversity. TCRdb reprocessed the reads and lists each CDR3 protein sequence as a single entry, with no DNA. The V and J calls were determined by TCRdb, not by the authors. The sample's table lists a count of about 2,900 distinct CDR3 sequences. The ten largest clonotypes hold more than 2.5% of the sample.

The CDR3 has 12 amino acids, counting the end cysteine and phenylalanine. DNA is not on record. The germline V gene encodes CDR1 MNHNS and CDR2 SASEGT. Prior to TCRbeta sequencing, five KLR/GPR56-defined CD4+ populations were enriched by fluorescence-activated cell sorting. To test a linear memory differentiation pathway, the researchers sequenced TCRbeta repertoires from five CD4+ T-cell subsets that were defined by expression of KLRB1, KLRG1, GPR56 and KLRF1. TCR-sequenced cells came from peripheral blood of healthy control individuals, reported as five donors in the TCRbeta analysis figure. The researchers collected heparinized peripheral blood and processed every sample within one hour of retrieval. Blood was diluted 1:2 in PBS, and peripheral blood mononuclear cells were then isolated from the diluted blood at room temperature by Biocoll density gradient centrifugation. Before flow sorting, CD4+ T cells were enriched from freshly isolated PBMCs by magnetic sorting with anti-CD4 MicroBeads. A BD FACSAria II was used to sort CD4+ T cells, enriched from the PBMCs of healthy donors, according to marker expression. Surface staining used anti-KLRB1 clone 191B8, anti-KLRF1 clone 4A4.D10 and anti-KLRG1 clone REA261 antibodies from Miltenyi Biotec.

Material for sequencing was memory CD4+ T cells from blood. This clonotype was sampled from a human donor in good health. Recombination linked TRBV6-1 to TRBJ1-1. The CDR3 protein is CASSSDNTEAFF.